This record covers a single T cell receptor (beta chain). Its antigen remains unidentified. The PCR made use of 60 Vbeta and 13 Jbeta primers. Generated by immunoSEQ multiplex PCR, the TCRdb table keeps only in-frame clones and is missing some. The repertoire holds about 150,000 clones, with around three quarters as singletons. The record originates from a study of cytomegalovirus exposure and HLA in healthy donors. Overall study findings and caveats: DRB1 showed the most TCR associations and HLA-C the fewest in a later analysis, as rates varied by HLA locus.

Germline V gene data show CDR1 as SGHRS and CDR2 as YFSETQ. The CDR3 has 14 amino acids. Trimming removed 4 bases at V and 2 bases at J, with 10 bases between. The receptor was isolated from a woman aged 40 to 50 in good health and CMV-seronegative. The chain has TRBV5-1 and TRBJ1-3, with TRBD1 as a possible D gene (6 bases). Sequencing was performed on PBMCs. In nucleotides, the CDR3 is TGCGCCAGCAGCGTCCAGGGGACTGGAAACACCATATATTTT. Protein product: CASSVQGTGNTIYF.